This TCR beta chain was profiled in a study of glioma-infiltrating T cells. V lost 6 bases, J lost 9 bases, and 14 bases lay in between. This CDR3 region has 12 residues. TCR alpha and beta CDR3 regions were amplified from RNA using iRepertoire nested multiplex PCR. TCRdb passed the multiplex PCR reads through MiXCR, listing each CDR3 protein once. The sample comprises roughly 120,000 distinct CDR3 sequences, roughly 23% of which are singletons, and roughly 15% rests with the top ten. General study findings and limits: Tissue-blood divergence was below expectation in non-neoplastic patients, above in gliomas. Tissue and blood shared very few CDR3 sequences.

Comment on this clonotype: Its target is unknown.

V and J are TRBV12-3 or TRBV12-4 and TRBJ2-5, with D possibly being TRBD1 (7 bases). Specimen: glioma tissue, nonneoplastic brain tissue, or PBMCs (not recorded which). The sequence was obtained from a human donor with low-grade glioma or glioblastoma, undergoing nonglioma brain surgery, or in good health (not recorded which). The CDR3 DNA reads TGTGCCAGCAGGCCAGGGGGGTGGGCCCAGTACTTC. Its translation: CASRPGGWAQYF.